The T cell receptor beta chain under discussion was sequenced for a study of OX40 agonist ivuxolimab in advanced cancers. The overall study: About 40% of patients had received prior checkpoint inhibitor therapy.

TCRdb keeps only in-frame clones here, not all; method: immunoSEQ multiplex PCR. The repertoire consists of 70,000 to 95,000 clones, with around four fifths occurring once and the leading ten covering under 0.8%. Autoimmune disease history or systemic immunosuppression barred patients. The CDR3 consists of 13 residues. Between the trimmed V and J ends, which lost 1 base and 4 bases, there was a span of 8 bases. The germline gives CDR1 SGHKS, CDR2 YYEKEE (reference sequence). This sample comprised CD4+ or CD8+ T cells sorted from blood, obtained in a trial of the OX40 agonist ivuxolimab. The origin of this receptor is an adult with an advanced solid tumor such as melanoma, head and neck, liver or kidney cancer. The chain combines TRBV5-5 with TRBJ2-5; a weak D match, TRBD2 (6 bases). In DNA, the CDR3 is TGTGCCAGCAGCTTGCTAGCGCTAGAGACCCAGTACTTC. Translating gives CASSLLALETQYF.